This TCR beta chain comes out of a study of metastatic and nonmetastatic thyroid tumors. Study information: Repertoire comparisons spanned blood and tumor or nodule tissue from malignant and benign thyroid patients. Findings and limits, study-wide: Reportedly, malignant thyroid tumors had significantly higher TCR beta diversity than benign nodules, in blood and tumor.

This clone has a count of ten or more. Its antigen is currently unknown. Per the germline V gene, CDR1 is SGHAT and CDR2 is FQNNGV. CDR3 length: 15 amino acids. V lost 3 bases and J lost 2, with 13 bases in between. In the original processing: In papillary thyroid cancer, a distant-metastasis classifier was built using CDR3 differences across clinicopathological groups. TCRdb redid the clone calls on the PCR reads using MiXCR. These V and J calls are TCRdb output, not the study's own analysis. The data contain approximately 26,000 clones, roughly 25% of them singletons. Thyroid surgery was performed in patients who had received no treatment beforehand.

Sequenced: blood. This receptor was taken from a female donor with papillary thyroid cancer or a benign thyroid nodule (not recorded which). Some clones in this sample may be carry-over from other donors' samples. This rearrangement joins TRBV11-2 to TRBJ2-5; D may be TRBD1 (6 bases). As DNA, the CDR3 is TGTGCCAGCAGCTTGGGGGCAGTCAGGCAAGAGACCCAGTACTTC. Amino acid sequence: CASSLGAVRQETQYF.